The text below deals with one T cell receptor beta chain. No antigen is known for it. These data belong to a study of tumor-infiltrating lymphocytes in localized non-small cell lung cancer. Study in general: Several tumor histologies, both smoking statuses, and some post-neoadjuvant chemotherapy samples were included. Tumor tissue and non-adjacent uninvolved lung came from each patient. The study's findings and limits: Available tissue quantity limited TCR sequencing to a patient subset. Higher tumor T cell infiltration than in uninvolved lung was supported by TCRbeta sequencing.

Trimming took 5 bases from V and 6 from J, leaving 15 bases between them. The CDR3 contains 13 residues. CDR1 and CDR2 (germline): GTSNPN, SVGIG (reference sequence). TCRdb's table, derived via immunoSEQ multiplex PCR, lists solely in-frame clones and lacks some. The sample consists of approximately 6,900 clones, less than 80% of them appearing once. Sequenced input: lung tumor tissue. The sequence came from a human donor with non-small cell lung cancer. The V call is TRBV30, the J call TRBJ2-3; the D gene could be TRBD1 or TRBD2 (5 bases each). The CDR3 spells CAWEPGRRDTQYF. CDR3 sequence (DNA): TGTGCCTGGGAGCCGGGGCGTAGGGATACGCAGTATTTT. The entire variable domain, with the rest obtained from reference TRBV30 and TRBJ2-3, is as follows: SQTIHQWPATLVQPVGSPLSLECTVEGTSNPNLYWYRQAAGRGLQLLFYSVGIGQISSEVPQNLSASRPQDRQFILSSKKLLLSDSGFYLCAWEPGRRDTQYFGPGTRLTVL.